The 13 T cell receptor beta chains reported below all come from one sample, sequenced in a study of T cell repertoires in cytomegalovirus infection. TCRdb called the reads again in MiXCR, with one record for every CDR3 protein. The sample holds around 740,000 distinct CDR3 sequences; 35% are singletons and the top ten take more than 2.5%. What was sequenced was PBMCs. The origin of the receptors is a human donor in good health (CMV status not recorded). Some clones in this sample may be carry-over from other donors' samples.

This CDR3 reads CASSFWAGGTNEKLFF. CDR3 coding DNA: TGTGCCAGCAGCTTCTGGGCAGGCGGAACTAATGAAAAACTGTTTTTT. The genes are TRBV5-5 and TRBJ1-4, with D unresolved. V lost 2 bases, J lost 1 base, and 12 bases lay in between. This CDR3 comprises 16 residues. Germline assignment: CDR1 SGHKS and CDR2 YYEKEE (reference sequence).

The genes are TRBV25-1 and TRBJ1-4; D is perhaps TRBD1 (5 bases). Germline V CDR1 and CDR2: MGHDK, SYGVNS. Trimming removed 2 bases from V and 3 bases from J, with 7 bases in between. This CDR3 is built from 14 residues. The CDR3 is CASSEPGSNEKLFF. As DNA, the CDR3 is TGTGCCAGCAGTGAACCAGGGTCTAATGAAAAACTGTTTTTT.

In this sample, this clonotype turned up once. A much larger clone lies one base from this, so it may be a read error. V and J are TRBV7-2 and TRBJ2-1; unclear D gene. Germline CDR1 is SGHTA and CDR2 is FQGNSA. CDR3 length: 13 residues. Between the trimmed V and J ends, which lost 5 bases and 9 bases, there was a span of 14 bases. Here the CDR3 DNA reads TGTGCCAGCAGCGACACCGATTGGGTTGAGCAGTTCTTC. This gives the protein CASSDTDWVEQFF.

This chain connects TRBV28 to TRBJ1-1; the D is unclear. The V and J ends lost 5 bases and 1 base respectively, with 8 bases between them. Looked up from germline, CDR1 is MDHEN and CDR2 is SYDVKM. The CDR3 consists of 13 residues. The CDR3 spells CASSTARNTEAFF. Written as DNA, the CDR3 is TGTGCCAGCAGTACCGCAAGGAACACTGAAGCTTTCTTT.

The chain couples TRBV10-3 to TRBJ1-4; D not resolved. There are 14 residues in the CDR3. The germline gives CDR1 ENHRY, CDR2 SYGVKD. Deletions cut 3 bases from V and 10 bases from J, with 15 bases between. This CDR3 reads CAISDEGPYGKLFF. CDR3 DNA sequence: TGTGCCATCAGTGATGAAGGCCCGTACGGAAAACTGTTTTTT.

There are a few counts of this clonotype. The gene calls are TRBV6-5 and TRBJ1-2; D is uncertain. V lost 6 bases to trimming and J lost 8 bases, with 10 bases between them. This CDR3 region has 11 residues. CDR1 is MNHEY and CDR2 is SVGAGI in the germline V gene. This CDR3 is CASSDMGGYTF. The CDR3 bases are TGTGCCAGCAGCGACATGGGGGGCTACACCTTC.

There are many counts of this clonotype. The V and J genes are TRBV7-8 and TRBJ1-4; the match to TRBD1 covers 7 bases. The CDR3 covers 14 residues. Germline V gives CDR1 SGHVS, CDR2 FQNEAQ. The junction had 4 bases not matched to a gene; V was cut back by 5 bases and J by 4 bases. The CDR3: CASSPQGRNEKLFF. In DNA form, the CDR3 reads TGTGCCAGCAGCCCACAGGGGCGTAATGAAAAACTGTTTTTT.

The chain joins TRBV30 to TRBJ1-6; 9 bases line up with TRBD1. After removal of 5 bases from V and 7 bases from J, the junction contained 0 bases not matched to a gene. From germline, CDR1 is GTSNPN and CDR2 SVGIG (reference sequence). CDR3 length equals 12 residues. The CDR3 sequence is CAWGTGNSPLHF. DNA of the CDR3: TGTGCCTGGGGGACAGGGAATTCACCCCTCCACTTT.

The table lists this clonotype with many counts. The chain recombines TRBV4-1 with TRBJ2-7, with TRBD1 as a possible D gene (7 bases). V was pared by 1 base and J by 4 bases, with 14 bases between. CDR3 size: 15 residues. From germline, CDR1 is MGHRA and CDR2 YSYEKL. Written as DNA, the CDR3 is TGCGCCAGCAGCCAAGTCGACAGGGACTCTTACGAGCAGTACTTC. This encodes CASSQVDRDSYEQYF.

The chain employs TRBV6-8 and TRBJ1-1; a possible D gene is TRBD1 (5 bases). The CDR3 totals 12 residues. Trimming shortened V by 5 bases and J by 4 bases, and 8 bases separated the two germline ends. Germline V gene sequence: CDR1 MNHGY, CDR2 SAAAGT. Written as DNA, the CDR3 is TGTGCCAGCAGTAGGGGAGTCACTGAAGCTTTCTTT. Amino acids: CASSRGVTEAFF.

The chain's CDR3 is CASSLEGFDEQFF. CDR3 sequence (DNA): TGTGCCAGCAGCTTAGAGGGGTTTGATGAGCAGTTCTTC. The chain employs TRBV11-3 and TRBJ2-1; D is uncertain. The germline V gene encodes CDR1 SGHNT and CDR2 YENEEA. The CDR3 contains 13 residues. V lost 0 bases to trimming and J lost 8 bases, with 8 bases between them.

Only a few counts were recorded for this clonotype. The V call is TRBV7-9, the J call TRBJ2-1; tentatively, D is TRBD2 (6 bases). This CDR3 has 15 amino acids. V gave up 4 bases and J gave up 8 bases, with 18 bases separating them. Germline V gene data show CDR1 as SEHNR and CDR2 as FQNEAQ (reference sequence). CDR3 bases: TGTGCCAGCAGCTCCATTAGACTAGGGGACTATGAGCAGTTCTTC. It encodes CASSSIRLGDYEQFF. Combining the CDR3 with reference TRBV7-9 and TRBJ2-1 gives the whole variable domain DTGVSQNPRHKITKRGQNVTFRCDPISEHNRLYWYRQTLGQGPEFLTYFQNEAQLEKSRLLSDRFSAERPKGSFSTLEIQRTEQGDSAMYLCASSSIRLGDYEQFFGPGTRLTVL.

This clonotype was seen a handful of times. V and J are TRBV19 and TRBJ2-3; 8 bases are a match to TRBD1. From germline, CDR1 is LNHDA and CDR2 SQIVND (reference sequence). This CDR3 contains 16 residues. Trimming cost V 5 bases and J 2 bases; bases outside gene matches: 9. CDR3 protein: CASSPWTGRNTDTQYF. CDR3 bases: TGTGCCAGTAGTCCTTGGACAGGGCGAAACACAGATACGCAGTATTTT.